This T cell receptor (beta chain) was sequenced in a study of T-cell reconstitution after alpha-beta-depleted transplantation in children. General study findings and limits: Roughly two months post-transplant, alpha-beta T cells reportedly originated from several hundred graft clones that had expanded.

Germline CDR1 reads DFQATT; CDR2 reads SNEGSKA (reference sequence). Trimming cost V 5 bases and J 4 bases; bases outside gene matches: 3. This CDR3 is built from 14 residues. For TCRbeta, the library was prepared with unique molecular identifiers. TCRdb independently ran MiXCR on the PCR reads; one entry per CDR3 protein. The sample records approximately 630,000 distinct CDR3 sequences, 13% being singletons. Note on this clonotype: The antigen is not known.

This chain connects TRBV20-1 to TRBJ2-2; 11 bases agree with TRBD1. The clonotype was recovered from a girl between 2 and 10 years old with congenital amegakaryocytic thrombocytopenia, due to receive a stem cell transplant. Sequences were derived from PBMCs, sampled before TCRalphabeta/CD19-depleted stem cell transplant. This CDR3 reads CSARTGGRTGELFF. CDR3 nucleotides: TGCAGTGCTCGGACAGGGGGCCGCACCGGGGAGCTGTTTTTT.